The rows below give T cell receptor beta chains drawn from one sample of a study of blood T cell repertoires in COVID-19. Some clones are missing from TCRdb's copy, which holds only in-frame ones; the method was immunoSEQ multiplex PCR. The sample lists 90,000 to 120,000 clones; roughly nine tenths were seen once. The sequenced sample was peripheral blood. All receptors derive from a man aged 55 to 70 with acute or convalescent COVID-19. The CDR3 runs from the conserved cysteine through the conserved F or W. Fields, in order: clone size, V gene, J gene, D gene, CDR3 DNA, CDR3 protein. D genes are given only for firm matches. Rows may omit the clone size; those that give it use once, few, many or a size class.

NA	TRBV28	TRBJ2-7	TRBD1	TGTGCCAGCAGTTTTTTGGACGGGACAGGCTCCGAGCAGTACTTC	CASSFLDGTGSEQYF
NA	TRBV7-8	TRBJ2-3	NA	TGTGCCAGCAGCTTAAGGATTGCGACTGTCACAGATACGCAGTATTTT	CASSLRIATVTDTQYF
NA	TRBV25-1	TRBJ2-5	TRBD1	TGTGCCAGCAGTCTCCGGGACAGGGGGTGGCAAGAGACCCAGTACTTC	CASSLRDRGWQETQYF
once	TRBV11-2	TRBJ2-1	NA	TGTGCCAGCAGCTTAGATCGAAGCGCCGCCTACAATGAGCAGTTCTTC	CASSLDRSAAYNEQFF
NA	TRBV12-5	TRBJ2-3	NA	TGTGCTAGTGGTATACCTAAAAACCAAAAAACCTTCACCGGAGTAGATACGCAGTATTTT	CASGIPKNQKTFTGVDTQYF
NA	TRBV29-1	TRBJ2-5	TRBD2	TGCAGCGTTCTGACTAGCAAAGAGACCCAGTACTTC	CSVLTSKETQYF
NA	TRBV7-3	TRBJ2-1	NA	TGTGCCAGCAGCTTGGTTCAGGTTTTAGATAATGAGCAGTTCTTC	CASSLVQVLDNEQFF
NA	TRBV6-4	TRBJ2-7	NA	TGTGCCAGCAGTGTCACTTTTAGGAGCTACGAGCAGTACTTC	CASSVTFRSYEQYF
many	TRBV7-8	TRBJ2-7	TRBD1	TGTGCCAGCAGCTTGCGGGACAGGATCTACGAGCAGTACTTC	CASSLRDRIYEQYF
NA	TRBV28	TRBJ2-5	TRBD1	TGTGCCAGCAGAACACCAGGGGGCCGGGAGACCCAGTACTTC	CASRTPGGRETQYF
NA	TRBV5-1	TRBJ1-6	NA	TGCGCCAGCAGCTTGGGAAACAGGAATTCACCCCTCCACTTT	CASSLGNRNSPLHF
NA	TRBV19	TRBJ2-4	TRBD1	TGTGCCAGTACTAATTTGGACAGGCGGAACATTCAGTACTTC	CASTNLDRRNIQYF
NA	TRBV5-1	TRBJ2-1	NA	TGCGCCAGCAGCTCGGCGGCGACCTACAATGAGCAGTTCTTC	CASSSAATYNEQFF
NA	TRBV7-3	TRBJ2-2	NA	TGTGCCAGCGAGGAAGTACCGAACACCGGGGAGCTGTTTTTT	CASEEVPNTGELFF
NA	TRBV6-2/TRBV6-3	TRBJ2-3	TRBD2	TGTGCCAGCAGTCCCCGGGGGGGGAGCACAGATACGCAGTATTTT	CASSPRGGSTDTQYF
NA	TRBV13	TRBJ2-5	NA	TGTGCCAGCAGCGCTACAGAGATCCAAGAGACCCAGTACTTC	CASSATEIQETQYF
NA	TRBV9	TRBJ2-2	TRBD1	TGTGCCAGCACCCCGACAGGGGCCGGGGAGCTGTTTTTT	CASTPTGAGELFF
NA	TRBV4-1	TRBJ2-6	NA	TGCGCCAGCAGCCACCCCCGGAGGGGGACAGTCCCCTCTGGGGCCAACGTCCTGACTTTC	CASSHPRRGTVPSGANVLTF
NA	TRBV6-5	TRBJ1-6	NA	TGTGCCAGCAGTTATAGGGGCTATAATTCACCCCTCCACTTT	CASSYRGYNSPLHF
NA	TRBV6-1	TRBJ2-2	TRBD1	TGTGCCAGCAGTGTCGACAGGGTCTCGAACACCGGGGAGCTGTTTTTT	CASSVDRVSNTGELFF
NA	TRBV6-6	TRBJ1-2	NA	TGTGCCAGCAGCTCCTCAGCAGGGGATGGTGGCTACACCTTC	CASSSSAGDGGYTF
once	TRBV5-8	TRBJ1-2	NA	TGTGCCAGCAGCCTGGGTCCAGGGATGGGAGGCTACACCTTC	CASSLGPGMGGYTF